This T cell receptor (beta chain) was observed in a study of blood T cell repertoires in COVID-19. The wider study: Whether acute or convalescent, the COVID-19 samples came from the United States, Italy and Spain. Sources were T cells, B-cell-depleted T cells, or PBMCs; the material itself was cDNA or gDNA.

In the original workflow: Reference gene primer amplification gave estimated nucleated cell counts. TCRdb's table, derived via immunoSEQ multiplex PCR, lists solely in-frame clones and lacks some. The V and J calls and clone size were taken over from that table, and D and trimming were inferred from the DNA. The sample carries over 100,000 clones, 80% recorded once. With 1 base removed from V and 8 bases from J, the gap between germline ends came to 20 bases. CDR3 length equals 16 residues. Germline-derived CDR1 and CDR2 are MGHRA and YSYEKL. Sequenced sample: peripheral blood. The source of this sequence is a human donor in a cohort sampled during active or convalescent COVID-19. V and J are TRBV4-1 and TRBJ1-2; D not certain. The CDR3 here is CASSQAKGVGGSGYTF. As DNA, the CDR3 is TGCGCCAGCAGCCAAGCGAAGGGAGTCGGAGGATCCGGCTACACCTTC.